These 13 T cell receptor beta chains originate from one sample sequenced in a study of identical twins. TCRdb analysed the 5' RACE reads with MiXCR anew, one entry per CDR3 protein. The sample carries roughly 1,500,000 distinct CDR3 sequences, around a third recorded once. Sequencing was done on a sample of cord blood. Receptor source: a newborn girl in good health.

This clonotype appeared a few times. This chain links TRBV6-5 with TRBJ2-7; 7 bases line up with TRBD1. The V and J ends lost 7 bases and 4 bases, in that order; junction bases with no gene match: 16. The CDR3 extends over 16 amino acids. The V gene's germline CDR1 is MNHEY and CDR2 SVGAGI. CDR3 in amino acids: CASKRPQGEGLYEQYF. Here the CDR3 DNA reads TGTGCCAGCAAGAGACCCCAGGGGGAAGGACTGTACGAGCAGTACTTC.

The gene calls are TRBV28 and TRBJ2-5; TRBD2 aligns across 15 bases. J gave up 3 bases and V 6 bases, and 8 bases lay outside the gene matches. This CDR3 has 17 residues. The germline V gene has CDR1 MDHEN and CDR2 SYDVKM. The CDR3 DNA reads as TGTGCCAGCAGCCGAGGACGGACTAGCGGGAGGGAAGAGACCCAGTACTTC. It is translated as CASSRGRTSGREETQYF.

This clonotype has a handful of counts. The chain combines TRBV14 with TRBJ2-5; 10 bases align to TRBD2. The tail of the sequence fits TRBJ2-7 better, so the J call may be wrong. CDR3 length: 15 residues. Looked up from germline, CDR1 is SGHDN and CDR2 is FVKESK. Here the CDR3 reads CASSALAGVSYEQYF. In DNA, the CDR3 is TGTGCCAGCAGTGCCCTAGCGGGAGTTAGCTACGAGCAGTACTTC.

The CDR3 DNA follows: TGTGCCAGCAGCTTAAGGCCGCGCCCTAGCACAGATACGCAGTATTTT. Amino acids: CASSLRPRPSTDTQYF. The V gene is TRBV11-1, the J gene TRBJ2-3; no clear D. The germline CDR1 and CDR2 sequences are SGHAT and FQDESV (reference sequence). This CDR3 is built from 16 residues. V was trimmed by 2 bases and J by 0 bases, leaving 12 bases between them.

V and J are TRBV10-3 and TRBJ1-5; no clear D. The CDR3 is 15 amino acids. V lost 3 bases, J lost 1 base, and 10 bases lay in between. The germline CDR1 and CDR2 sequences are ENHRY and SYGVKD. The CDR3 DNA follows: TGTGCCATCAGTGATAGACGGGGAAGCAATCAGCCCCAGCATTTT. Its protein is CAISDRRGSNQPQHF.

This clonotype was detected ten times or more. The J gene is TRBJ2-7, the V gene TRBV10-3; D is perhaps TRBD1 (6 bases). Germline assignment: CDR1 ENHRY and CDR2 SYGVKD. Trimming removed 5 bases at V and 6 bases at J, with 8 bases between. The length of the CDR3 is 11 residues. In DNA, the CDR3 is TGTGCCATCAGTCAGGGGCGCGAGCAGTACTTC. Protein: CAISQGREQYF.

CDR3 sequence: CASSVEGDSGRSYEQYF. Written as DNA, the CDR3 is TGTGCCAGCAGCGTAGAAGGGGATAGCGGGAGGTCCTACGAGCAGTACTTC. The V gene is TRBV9, the J gene TRBJ2-7; 10 nucleotides match TRBD2. The CDR3 contains 17 residues. Germline V gene data show CDR1 as SGDLS and CDR2 as YYNGEE. J gave up 1 base and V 0 bases, and 7 bases lay outside the gene matches.

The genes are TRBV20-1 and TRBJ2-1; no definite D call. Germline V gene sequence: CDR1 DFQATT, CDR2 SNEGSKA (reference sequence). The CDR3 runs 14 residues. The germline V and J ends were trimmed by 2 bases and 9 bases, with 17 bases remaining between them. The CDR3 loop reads CSARSAGPDTEQFF. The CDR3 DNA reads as TGCAGTGCTAGAAGCGCCGGCCCAGATACTGAGCAGTTCTTC.

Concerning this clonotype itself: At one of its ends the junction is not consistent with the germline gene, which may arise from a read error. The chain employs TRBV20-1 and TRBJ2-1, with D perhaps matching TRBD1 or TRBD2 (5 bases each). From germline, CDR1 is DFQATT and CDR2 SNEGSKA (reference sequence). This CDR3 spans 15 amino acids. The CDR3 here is CSARSGAHSCNEQFF. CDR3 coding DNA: TGCAGTGCTAGATCCGGGGCGCACTCCTGCAATGAGCAGTTCTTC.

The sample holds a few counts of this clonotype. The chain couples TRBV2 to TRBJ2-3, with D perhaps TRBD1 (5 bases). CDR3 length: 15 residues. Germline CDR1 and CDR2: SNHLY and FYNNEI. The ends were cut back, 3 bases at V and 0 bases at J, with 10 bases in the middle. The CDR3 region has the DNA TGTGCCAGCAGTGACTGGGGCGCTAGCACAGATACGCAGTATTTT. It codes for CASSDWGASTDTQYF.

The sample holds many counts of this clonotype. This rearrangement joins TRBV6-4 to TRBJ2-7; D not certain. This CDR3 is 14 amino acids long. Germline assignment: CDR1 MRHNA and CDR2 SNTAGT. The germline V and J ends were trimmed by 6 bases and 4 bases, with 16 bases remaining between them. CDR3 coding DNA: TGTGCCAGCAGCGAGGCCCCGTATGGGTACGAGCAGTACTTC. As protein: CASSEAPYGYEQYF.

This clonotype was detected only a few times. CDR3 loop: CASSLLWGEQYF. The CDR3 nucleotides are TGTGCCAGCAGCTTACTCTGGGGGGAGCAGTACTTC. V gene TRBV7-6 combines with J gene TRBJ2-7; D possibly matches TRBD1 or TRBD2 (5 bases each). Germline-derived CDR1 and CDR2 are SGHVS and FNYEAQ. The CDR3 covers 12 residues. V was cut by 2 bases and J by 7 bases, with 9 bases left in between.

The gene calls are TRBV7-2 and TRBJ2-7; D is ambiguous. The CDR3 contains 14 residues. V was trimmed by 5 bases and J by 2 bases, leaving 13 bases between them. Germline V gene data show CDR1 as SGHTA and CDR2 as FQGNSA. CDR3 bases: TGTGCCAGCAGCGCTAGAAGCCCCCCCTACGAGCAGTACTTC. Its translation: CASSARSPPYEQYF. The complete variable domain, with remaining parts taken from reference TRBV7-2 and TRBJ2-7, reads GAGVSQSPSNKVTEKGKDVELRCDPISGHTALYWYRQSLGQGLEFLIYFQGNSAPDKSGLPSDRFSAERTGGSVSTLTIQRTQQEDSAVYLCASSARSPPYEQYFGPGTRLTVT.